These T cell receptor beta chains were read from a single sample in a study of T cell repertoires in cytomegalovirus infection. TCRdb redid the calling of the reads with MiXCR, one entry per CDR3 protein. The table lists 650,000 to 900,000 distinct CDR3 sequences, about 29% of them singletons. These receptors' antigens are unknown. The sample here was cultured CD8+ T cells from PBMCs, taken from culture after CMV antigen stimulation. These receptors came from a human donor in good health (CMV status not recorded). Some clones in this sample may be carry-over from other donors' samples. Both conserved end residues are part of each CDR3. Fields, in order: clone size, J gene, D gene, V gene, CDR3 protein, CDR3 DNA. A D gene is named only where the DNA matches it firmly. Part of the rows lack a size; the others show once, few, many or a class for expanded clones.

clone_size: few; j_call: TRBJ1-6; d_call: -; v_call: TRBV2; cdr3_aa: CASSASRNSPLHF; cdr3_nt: TGTGCCAGCAGTGCCTCTCGGAATTCACCCCTCCACTTT
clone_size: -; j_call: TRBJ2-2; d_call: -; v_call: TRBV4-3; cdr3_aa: CASSQKFQALTGELFF; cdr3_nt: TGCGCCAGCAGCCAAAAGTTCCAGGCCTTGACCGGGGAGCTGTTTTTT
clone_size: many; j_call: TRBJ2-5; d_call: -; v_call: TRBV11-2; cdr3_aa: CASSSPGLETQYF; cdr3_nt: TGTGCCAGCAGCTCGCCGGGGTTGGAGACCCAGTACTTC
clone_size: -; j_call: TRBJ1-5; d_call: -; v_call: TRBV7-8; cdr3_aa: CASSQPAAGSAQHF; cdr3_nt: TGTGCCAGCAGCCAACCGGCAGCGGGTTCGGCCCAGCATTTT
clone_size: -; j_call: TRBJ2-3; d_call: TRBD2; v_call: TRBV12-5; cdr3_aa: CASGLSGVLDTQYF; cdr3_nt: TGTGCTAGTGGTCTTAGCGGGGTGTTGGATACGCAGTATTTT
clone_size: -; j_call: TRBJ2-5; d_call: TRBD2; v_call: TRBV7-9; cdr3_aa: CASSPPRSQLAGDQETQYF; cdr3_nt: TGTGCCAGCAGCCCTCCCCGAAGCCAACTAGCGGGGGACCAAGAGACCCAGTACTTC
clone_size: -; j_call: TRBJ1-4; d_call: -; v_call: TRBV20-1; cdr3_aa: CSARDPGDNEKLFF; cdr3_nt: TGCAGTGCTAGGGACCCGGGGGATAATGAAAAACTGTTTTTT
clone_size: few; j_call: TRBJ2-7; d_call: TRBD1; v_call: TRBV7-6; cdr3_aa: CASSFGTGNEQYF; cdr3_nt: TGTGCCAGCAGCTTCGGGACAGGGAATGAGCAGTACTTC
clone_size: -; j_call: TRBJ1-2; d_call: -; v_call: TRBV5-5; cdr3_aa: CASSFRQAQVSDGYTF; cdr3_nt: TGTGCCAGCAGCTTCCGACAGGCCCAGGTTTCTGACGGCTACACCTTC
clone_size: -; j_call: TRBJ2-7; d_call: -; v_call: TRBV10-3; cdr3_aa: CAISDGSYEQYF; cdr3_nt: TGTGCCATCAGTGATGGGAGCTACGAGCAGTACTTC
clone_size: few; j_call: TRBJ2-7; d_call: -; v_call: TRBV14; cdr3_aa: CASSQFPKTGGSYEQYF; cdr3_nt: TGTGCCAGCAGCCAATTCCCAAAGACAGGAGGTTCCTACGAGCAGTACTTC
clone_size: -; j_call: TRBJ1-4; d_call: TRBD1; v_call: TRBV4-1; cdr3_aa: CASSQTGTGANEKLFF; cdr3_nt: TGCGCCAGCAGCCAAACGGGGACAGGGGCTAATGAAAAACTGTTTTTT
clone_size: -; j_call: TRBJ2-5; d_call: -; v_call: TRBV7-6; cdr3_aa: CASNPRGSQETQYF; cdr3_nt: TGTGCCAGCAATCCCCGGGGCAGTCAAGAGACCCAGTACTTC